The clone carrying this T cell receptor (beta chain) occurred many times. Germline V lookup: CDR1 KGHSH, CDR2 LQKENI. This CDR3 is 15 amino acids long. V shed 3 bases and J shed 1 base, with 12 bases lying between them. This record comes from a study of T-cell reconstitution after alpha-beta-depleted transplantation in children. Library preparation (for TCRbeta) was performed with unique molecular identifiers. TCRdb fed the PCR reads into MiXCR, producing one record per CDR3 protein. Among approximately 250,000 distinct CDR3 sequences listed, approximately 9.8% were seen once. The J gene is TRBJ1-1, the V gene TRBV18; D ambiguous. The receptor was derived from a human donor who donated a stem cell graft to a child with SCID. The source was PBMCs from the stem cell graft donor, collected from the stem cell graft. Here the CDR3 reads CASSPPGLRNTEAFF. The CDR3 nucleotides read TGTGCCAGCTCACCGCCGGGATTACGGAACACTGAAGCTTTCTTT.